This entry features one T cell receptor (beta chain) sequence. This specimen comes from a study of blood T cell repertoires in COVID-19. Followed longitudinally, the Seattle patients had been enrolled during active infection. Authors' data handling: Amplification of reference gene primers provided the estimated nucleated cell counts. Method: immunoSEQ multiplex PCR; TCRdb's copy keeps in-frame clones and lacks some. V, J and clone size are those of that table, while D and trimming were read from the DNA. The profile shows about 200,000 clones, 94% of them singletons. The TCR sequence derives from a man aged 25-45 years with COVID-19, enrolled during active disease. The sequencing sample was made of peripheral blood.

CDR3 amino acids: CAKPRCGENSYEQYF. DNA of the CDR3: TGTGCCAAACCTCGTTGCGGAGAAAACTCCTACGAGCAGTACTTC. The chain links TRBV21-1 to TRBJ2-7; the DNA was not used to check the table's D call, TRBD2. TRBV21-1 constitutes a pseudogene. The CDR3 consists of 15 residues.